The 8 T cell receptor beta chains given below trace back to one sample, sequenced in a study of blood T cell repertoires in COVID-19 (dated by TCRdb to 2019 to 2021). Libraries came from the immunoSEQ multiplex PCR assay. TCRdb mirrors the immuneACCESS table, restricted to in-frame sequences. Some clones are absent from its copies; in checked studies, under half trace to an unresolved V gene, and the reason for the others is unknown. This sample lists about 110,000 clones; about four fifths were detected once. The ten most abundant clones make up 16% of the sample. Sequencing was performed on peripheral blood. All receptors derive from a woman in her fifties or sixties with acute or convalescent COVID-19.

The rearrangement joins TRBV2 to TRBJ2-2; D ambiguous. V was pared by 3 bases and J by 8 bases, with 10 bases between. CDR3 size: 13 residues. CDR1 SNHLY and CDR2 FYNNEI come from the germline V gene. CDR3 residues: CASSESGPGELFF. CDR3 coding DNA: TGTGCCAGCAGTGAGTCGGGTCCGGGGGAGCTGTTTTTT.

The chain recombines TRBV5-1 with TRBJ1-2; D possibly corresponds to TRBD1 (5 bases). CDR3 size: 14 residues. The V gene's germline CDR1 is SGHRS and CDR2 YFSETQ. Deletions cut 4 bases from V and 4 bases from J, with 14 bases between. CDR3 residues: CASSPPGVSYGYTF. CDR3 DNA sequence: TGCGCCAGCAGCCCTCCGGGGGTTAGCTATGGCTACACCTTC.

J is TRBJ1-5 and V is TRBV28, with D perhaps matching TRBD1 (6 bases). V lost 4 bases and J lost 3, with 19 bases in between. Germline V gene sequence: CDR1 MDHEN, CDR2 SYDVKM. The CDR3 is 17 residues long. The CDR3 DNA reads as TGTGCCAGCAGTTGGTCTTACGGACAGTTAGACAATCAGCCCCAGCATTTT. It translates to CASSWSYGQLDNQPQHF.

The rearrangement links TRBV4-3 to TRBJ1-1; 7 bases align to TRBD1. CDR1 LGHNA and CDR2 YSLEER come from the germline V gene. The junction had 6 bases not matched to a gene; V was cut back by 0 bases and J by 8 bases. This CDR3 region has 14 residues. CDR3 protein: CASSQDLGGQEAFF. The CDR3 nucleotides read TGCGCCAGCAGCCAAGATCTAGGGGGACAGGAAGCTTTCTTT.

This chain joins TRBV4-2 and TRBJ1-1; D is possibly TRBD1 (5 bases). The ends were cut back, 1 base at V and 6 bases at J, with 12 bases in the middle. CDR1 is LGHNA, CDR2 YNFKEQ, per germline. CDR3 length: 14 residues. CDR3 sequence reads: CASSQVGGDAEAFF. CDR3 nucleotides: TGTGCCAGCAGCCAAGTAGGCGGGGACGCTGAAGCTTTCTTT.

CDR3: CASSMTSPSTEAFF. The DNA of the CDR3 is TGTGCCAGCAGCATGACAAGTCCCTCCACTGAAGCTTTCTTT. V gene TRBV6-5 combines with J gene TRBJ1-1; D ambiguous. The CDR3 consists of 14 residues. The V end was cut by 6 bases, the J end by 4 bases, with 15 bases between. CDR1 is MNHEY, CDR2 SVGAGI, per germline.

This chain uses TRBV30 with TRBJ2-7, with D unresolved. V lost 3 bases and J lost 3, with 15 bases in between. The CDR3 runs 14 residues. Germline V gene data show CDR1 as GTSNPN and CDR2 as SVGIG (reference sequence). CDR3 amino acids: CAWSPGGWRYEQYF. Here the CDR3 DNA reads TGTGCCTGGAGCCCCGGCGGATGGCGCTACGAGCAGTACTTC.

This sequence joins TRBV30 and TRBJ1-6; D gene unclear. CDR1 is GTSNPN, CDR2 SVGIG, per germline (reference sequence). This CDR3 contains 12 residues. V lost 2 bases to trimming and J lost 15 bases, with 14 bases between them. CDR3 DNA: TGTGCCTGGAGTCCCTCCCCGGGTGTCCTCCACTTT. Translated, it gives CAWSPSPGVLHF.